This T cell receptor (beta chain) was obtained from a study of T cells in tuberculosis (dated 2018 in TCRdb). A note on the overall study: To characterize T cells specific for the mycobacterial lipid antigen glucose monomycolate (GMM), the study used CD1B tetramers together with high-throughput TCR immunosequencing. A South African clinical cohort compared IGRA-negative adolescents, IGRA-positive adolescents with latent tuberculosis and adults with active tuberculosis, ten per group. PBMC from active tuberculosis patients were archived either before standard anti-tuberculosis treatment began or within 7 days of its start. Broad study findings and their caveats: Compared with IGRA-negative controls, TCR-alpha repertoires from active tuberculosis had smaller mean NN-distances to GMM-specific TCRs, which suggests that these TCRs underwent clonal expansion. Shorter CDR3-alpha lengths in active tuberculosis patients partly drove the smaller NN-distances, and the TCR-beta difference was not statistically significant. An accuracy of about 90% (AUROC roughly 0.9) was reached by a classifier using the diverse GMM-specific repertoire, compared with around 68% accuracy when GEM motif frequencies were used. Clinical samples were selected based on which cryopreserved specimens were available, and the active tuberculosis cases were adults whereas the controls were adolescents.

The cysteine opens and the phenylalanine closes a CDR3 of 13 amino acids. The kept DNA is CDR3 alone, 39 bases in frame from the first base. CDR1 and CDR2, looked up from the germline V gene, are SGHAT and FQNNGV. The trim is 1 base for V and 7 bases for J, with a gap of 11 bases between the germline ends. TCR libraries were generated with the immunoSEQ multiplex PCR assay, using TCR-beta and/or TCR-alpha/delta assays for each sample. Amplified TCR libraries were sequenced on the Illumina high-throughput platform. The paper's processing steps were these. Clustering and dimensionality reduction relied on pairwise TCRdist distances among GMM-specific receptors from T cells that were either sorted ex vivo or expanded in vitro. Each clinical repertoire received a mean NN-distance score, defined as the average TCRdist to the nearest 10% of tetramer-positive reference sequences. To compute GEM TCR motif frequency, the fraction of unique TCRs matching known GEM sequences by V/J usage and CDR3 length was calculated. Linear discriminant analysis with leave-one-out cross-validation, implemented in scikit-learn, was used to classify active tuberculosis. TCRdb holds this immuneACCESS table with in-frame rearrangements only. Some clones are missing; in checked studies, unresolved V genes explain under half, and the rest has no known cause. The DNA gave D and trimming, while V, J and clone size come from that table. The sample profile shows fewer than 35,000 clones; roughly 86% of them were found once. The top ten hold more than 4% of the sample.

Interpreted using the paper, the time point label stands for: new active TB diagnosis, blood taken before or within 7 days of starting treatment. The active tuberculosis patients were newly diagnosed, HIV-seronegative South African adults aged 18 years or older. Confirmation of active tuberculosis came from positive sputum smear microscopy and/or a positive M. tuberculosis culture. Immunosequencing of unsorted cryopreserved PBMC covered, on average, about 100,000 T cells per clinical donor. Comments on this clone: Its recognized antigen is unknown. Base quality data are lacking; no much larger clone is found one base away.

The rearrangement joined TRBV11-2 to TRBJ2-7; the D gene is perhaps TRBD2, on 7 matching bases. This sample comprised PBMCs, obtained at tuberculosis diagnosis. This clonotype was obtained from an adult with tuberculosis. At the DNA level, the sequence is TGTGCCAGCAGCTTAGCACAGGGAGGGGAGCAGTACTTC. This gives the protein CASSLAQGGEQYF.